The present T cell receptor (beta chain) was sequenced within a study of blood T cell repertoires in COVID-19. Overall study context: The study drew acute and convalescent COVID-19 samples from the United States, Italy and Spain.

This CDR3 region has 14 residues. Germline CDR1 reads MNHNY; CDR2 reads SVGAGI (reference sequence). Trimming shortened V by 4 bases and J by 0 bases, and 7 bases separated the two germline ends. As originally analysed: By means of reference gene primer amplification, nucleated cell counts were estimated. Produced via immunoSEQ multiplex PCR; TCRdb's table is partial and in-frame only. That table is the source of V, J and clone size, and D and trimming were worked out from the DNA. The table lists 250,000 to 300,000 clones, approximately 93% of them singletons, with over 2% in the top ten. Followed over time, Seattle patients had been enrolled while infection was active. The table lists this clone with a count of one.

The sequenced sample was peripheral blood. This clonotype was sampled from a woman aged 30 to 39 with COVID-19, enrolled during active disease. V gene TRBV6-6 combines with J gene TRBJ1-3; D gene uncertain. CDR3 amino acids: CASSSGDSGNTIYF. CDR3 DNA: TGTGCCAGCAGTTCCGGGGACTCTGGAAACACCATATATTTT.